The present T cell receptor (beta chain) was sequenced within a study of OX40 agonist ivuxolimab in advanced cancers. Looking at the study overall: Dose-escalation patients were diagnosed with hepatocellular carcinoma, melanoma, renal cell cancer or head and neck cancer.

This clone was counted many times. Its matching antigen is unknown. Study-level results: Both CD4+ and CD8+ T cell populations in blood had undergone clonal expansion by week 6 at 0.1 to 3.0 mg/kg. The specificity for antigen of the expanded peripheral T cells was not determined.

Clones were sequenced by immunoSEQ multiplex PCR, and TCRdb holds only the in-frame ones, with some missing. The data hold fewer than 40,000 clones, with roughly 89% observed a single time. The germline V gene has CDR1 SQVTM and CDR2 ANQGSEA. Trimming pared 0 bases from V and 1 base from J, leaving 4 bases between. The CDR3 covers 12 residues. The material sequenced was CD4+ or CD8+ T cells sorted from blood, taken in a trial of the OX40 agonist ivuxolimab. The sequence came from an adult with an advanced solid tumor such as melanoma, head and neck, liver or kidney cancer. This sequence joins TRBV29-1 and TRBJ2-7; no clear D gene. The CDR3 coding sequence is TGCAGCGTTGAAGAGCGATCCTACGAGCAGTACTTC. Amino acids: CSVEERSYEQYF.